Listed here are 14 T cell receptor beta chains from one sample, sequenced in a study of CD8 T cells in Susac syndrome. With random hexamers, about 0.5 to 1 ug RNA was reverse transcribed. In TCRdb, the immunoSEQ multiplex PCR reads were re-called with MiXCR into one record per CDR3 protein. The data contain 200,000 to 300,000 distinct CDR3 sequences, 90% to 97% of them seen just once; the ten biggest clones take up about 0.094%. The sequenced sample consisted of CD4+ T cells from PBMCs. These receptors were taken from a human donor with Susac syndrome.

The J gene is TRBJ2-5, the V gene TRBV30, with D perhaps TRBD2 (6 bases). The CDR3 has 12 residues. V dropped 5 bases and J dropped 2 bases, with 9 bases sitting between them. Germline V gene lookup returns CDR1 GTSNPN and CDR2 SVGIG (reference sequence). The CDR3, as DNA: TGTGCCTGGTCCGGGACTCAAGAGACCCAGTACTTC. It specifies CAWSGTQETQYF.

V is TRBV6-5 and J is TRBJ1-2; D remains ambiguous. Germline CDR1 reads MNHEY; CDR2 reads SVGAGI. This CDR3 has 13 residues. The V end was cut by 6 bases, the J end by 1 base, with 9 bases between. CDR3 residues: CASSALDNYGYTF. The DNA for the CDR3 is TGTGCCAGCAGCGCTCTGGATAACTATGGCTACACCTTC.

V gene TRBV18 combines with J gene TRBJ1-4; TRBD1 agrees at 7 bases. CDR1 and CDR2 (germline): KGHSH, LQKENI. The CDR3 consists of 14 residues. The trim removed 3 bases at V and 12 bases at J, leaving 10 bases unmatched. The CDR3 region is CASSPPPRQGQLFF. DNA of the CDR3: TGTGCCAGCTCACCCCCCCCGAGACAGGGACAACTGTTTTTT. Drawing the rest from reference TRBV18 and TRBJ1-4, the complete variable domain is NAGVMQNPRHLVRRRGQEARLRCSPMKGHSHVYWYRQLPEEGLKFMVYLQKENIIDESGMPKERFSAEFPKEGPSILRIQQVVRGDSAAYFCASSPPPRQGQLFFGSGTQLSVL.

The rearrangement joins TRBV3-1 to TRBJ1-1; D remains unclear. CDR3 length equals 11 residues. Per germline, CDR1 LGHDT and CDR2 YNNKEL (reference sequence). With 3 bases removed from V and 7 bases from J, the gap between germline ends came to 6 bases. The CDR3 loop reads CASSQRDEAFF. CDR3 nucleotides: TGTGCCAGCAGCCAGAGAGATGAAGCTTTCTTT.

This clonotype has just one count. The chain recombines TRBV5-4 with TRBJ2-7; TRBD1 matches 7 bases. CDR3 length: 13 residues. V was clipped by 2 bases and J by 5 bases; unmatched bases: 4. Germline V gene data show CDR1 as SGHNT and CDR2 as YYREEE (reference sequence). The CDR3 protein is CASSFGTENEQYF. The CDR3 DNA reads as TGTGCCAGCAGCTTCGGGACAGAGAACGAGCAGTACTTC.

The chain couples TRBV15 to TRBJ1-5, with D maybe TRBD1 (5 bases). The CDR3 contains 13 residues. Germline-derived CDR1 and CDR2 are LNHNV and YYDKDF (reference sequence). V lost 9 bases and J lost 11, with 20 bases in between. The CDR3 reads CATAWDRSSAQHF. In nucleotides, the CDR3 is TGTGCCACTGCCTGGGACCGGAGCAGTGCCCAGCATTTT.

The V call is TRBV30, the J call TRBJ2-5; 12 bases line up with TRBD2. CDR3 length: 14 amino acids. Germline V gene lookup returns CDR1 GTSNPN and CDR2 SVGIG (reference sequence). V gave up 3 bases and J gave up 5 bases; unmatched junction bases: 4. CDR3 sequence reads: CAWSLAGGPETQYF. As DNA, the CDR3 is TGTGCCTGGAGCCTAGCGGGAGGGCCGGAGACCCAGTACTTC.

The genes are TRBV20-1 and TRBJ2-3; a possible D gene is TRBD1 (7 bases). The CDR3 has 13 residues. CDR1 DFQATT and CDR2 SNEGSKA come from the germline V gene (reference sequence). Trimming cost V 5 bases and J 0 bases, with 9 bases left between them. The CDR3 DNA reads TGCAGTGCTGCAGGGGGGAGCACAGATACGCAGTATTTT. Translated: CSAAGGSTDTQYF.

The chain links TRBV20-1 to TRBJ1-2, with TRBD1 matching over 7 bases. The CDR3 has 17 amino acids. Looked up from germline, CDR1 is DFQATT and CDR2 is SNEGSKA (reference sequence). The trim removed 5 bases at V and 1 base at J, leaving 16 bases unmatched. In DNA form, the CDR3 reads TGCAGTGCTGGGGACGCTACAGGGGATTCCCTTAACTATGGCTACACCTTC. This translates into CSAGDATGDSLNYGYTF.

The V call is TRBV20-1, the J call TRBJ2-5; 10 nucleotides align to TRBD2. J lost 2 bases, V lost 1 base, and 19 bases had no gene match. The V gene's germline CDR1 is DFQATT and CDR2 SNEGSKA (reference sequence). The CDR3 covers 20 residues. The CDR3 region is CSARVDPSQTSGNTQETQYF. The CDR3 region has the DNA TGCAGTGCTAGAGTGGACCCTAGCCAAACTAGCGGGAACACACAAGAGACCCAGTACTTC.

The chain has TRBV5-1 and TRBJ2-7, with TRBD1 identical over 8 bases. The CDR3 is made up of 15 amino acids. The junction had 10 bases not matched to a gene; V was cut back by 5 bases and J by 3 bases. The germline gives CDR1 SGHRS, CDR2 YFSETQ. CDR3 loop: CASRPLTGDVYEQYF. CDR3 sequence (DNA): TGCGCCAGCAGGCCGCTGACAGGGGATGTCTACGAGCAGTACTTC.

This chain joins TRBV28 and TRBJ2-7, with D possibly being TRBD1 or TRBD2 (5 bases each). This CDR3 has 12 amino acids. Germline CDR1 reads MDHEN; CDR2 reads SYDVKM. Trimming cost V 9 bases and J 6 bases, with 15 bases left between them. The chain's CDR3 is CASTVTGPEQYF. In nucleotides, the CDR3 is TGTGCCAGTACCGTGACGGGGCCCGAGCAGTACTTC.

The rearrangement links TRBV20-1 to TRBJ2-2; perhaps TRBD1 as D (5 bases). The CDR3 has 16 amino acids. The V gene's germline CDR1 is DFQATT and CDR2 SNEGSKA (reference sequence). Trimming removed 3 bases from V and 7 bases from J, with 21 bases in between. The CDR3 sequence is CSARRLSAGLVGELFF. DNA of the CDR3: TGCAGTGCTAGGCGTCTTAGTGCAGGGTTAGTCGGGGAGCTGTTTTTT.

This clonotype was counted once. J is TRBJ1-5 and V is TRBV5-1, with D possibly TRBD1 on 5 matching bases. CDR1 SGHRS and CDR2 YFSETQ come from the germline V gene. The CDR3 length is 15 residues. V lost 0 bases and J 6 bases, leaving 13 bases between the germline ends. The CDR3 is CASSLGNYQGQPQHF. The CDR3 DNA reads TGCGCCAGCAGCTTGGGGAATTACCAGGGTCAGCCCCAGCATTTT.